A selection of T cell receptor beta chains follows, all from one sample in a study of blood T cell repertoires in COVID-19. Using immunoSEQ multiplex PCR, the repertoire was profiled, and TCRdb retains in-frame clones only, with some absent. Here the sample spans 80,000 to 95,000 clones, more than 70% being singletons. Sequenced: peripheral blood. These receptor sequences come from a woman aged 65 to 85 with acute or convalescent COVID-19. Both conserved end residues are part of each CDR3. The order of the fields is D gene, V gene, J gene, clone size, CDR3 length, CDR3 protein, CDR3 DNA. A D gene is named only where the DNA matches it firmly. Clone size is stated in some rows and not others, as once, few, many or a class when expanded.

NA,TRBV5-1,TRBJ1-2,NA,16,CASSAYNGLNPYGYTF,TGCGCCAGCAGCGCATATAACGGACTGAACCCCTATGGCTACACCTTC
NA,TRBV12-3/TRBV12-4,TRBJ2-2,NA,13,CATGRREAGELFF,TGTGCCACTGGGCGCAGGGAAGCCGGGGAGCTGTTTTTT
TRBD2,TRBV6-5,TRBJ2-1,NA,14,CASRLAGGPNEQFF,TGTGCCAGCCGCCTAGCGGGAGGGCCGAATGAGCAGTTCTTC
TRBD2,TRBV3-1/TRBV3-2,TRBJ2-3,NA,17,CASSQVGGGLSTDTQYF,TGTGCCAGCAGCCAAGTTGGCGGGGGGCTCAGCACAGATACGCAGTATTTT
TRBD1,TRBV18,TRBJ1-4,NA,16,CASSPFGTATNEKLFF,TGTGCCAGCTCACCCTTCGGGACAGCGACTAATGAAAAACTGTTTTTT
NA,TRBV7-9,TRBJ1-4,NA,15,CASSLGATDNEKLFF,TGTGCCAGCAGCTTAGGGGCAACCGATAATGAAAAACTGTTTTTT
TRBD1,TRBV28,TRBJ1-5,NA,23,CASSFPLRDRGQVVFDGNQPQHF,TGTGCCAGCAGTTTTCCCCTCCGGGACAGGGGGCAGGTAGTGTTTGATGGCAATCAGCCCCAGCATTTT
NA,TRBV7-9,TRBJ2-2,NA,17,CASSSSQGLKNTGELFF,TGTGCCAGCAGCTCTTCCCAGGGGTTAAAGAACACCGGGGAGCTGTTTTTT
NA,TRBV14,TRBJ1-2,NA,13,CASSPDRNYGYTF,TGTGCCAGCAGCCCGGACAGAAACTATGGCTACACCTTC
TRBD1,TRBV19,TRBJ1-5,NA,15,CASSPTGIANQPQHF,TGTGCCAGTAGCCCGACAGGGATTGCCAATCAGCCCCAGCATTTT
TRBD1,TRBV5-1,TRBJ1-3,NA,17,CASSSRGTGGSGNTIYF,TGCGCCAGCAGCTCCAGGGGGACAGGGGGCTCTGGAAACACCATATATTTT
TRBD2,TRBV4-1,TRBJ2-1,NA,14,CASSQGGGNNEQFF,TGCGCCAGCAGCCAAGGGGGGGGAAACAATGAGCAGTTCTTC
NA,TRBV6-5,TRBJ1-1,NA,14,CASNGVGRVTEAFF,TGTGCCAGCAACGGGGTGGGAAGGGTCACTGAAGCTTTCTTT
NA,TRBV2,TRBJ1-5,few,15,CASSSGERSNQPQHF,TGTGCCAGCAGTTCAGGGGAACGGAGCAATCAGCCCCAGCATTTT
TRBD1,TRBV5-4,TRBJ2-1,NA,16,CASSLGGTGSYNEQFF,TGTGCCAGCAGCTTGGGGGGGACAGGCTCCTACAATGAGCAGTTCTTC
TRBD2,TRBV12-5,TRBJ2-1,few,14,CASVSAGGLGEQFF,TGTGCTAGTGTTTCAGCGGGAGGGTTAGGTGAGCAGTTCTTC
TRBD2,TRBV15,TRBJ2-3,NA,19,CATSTFGTSGGARADTQYF,TGTGCCACCAGCACGTTCGGGACTAGCGGGGGGGCGCGGGCAGATACGCAGTATTTT
TRBD2,TRBV6-2/TRBV6-3,TRBJ2-3,NA,17,CASSYHTSGDPSDTQYF,TGTGCCAGCAGTTACCACACTAGCGGGGATCCTTCAGATACGCAGTATTTT
TRBD1,TRBV9,TRBJ1-4,NA,16,CASSIGQGAYNEKLFF,TGTGCCAGCAGCATCGGACAGGGGGCGTACAATGAAAAACTGTTTTTT
TRBD1,TRBV6-1,TRBJ1-1,NA,16,CASSGQAGGLNTEAFF,TGTGCCAGCAGTGGACAGGCAGGGGGGCTGAACACTGAAGCTTTCTTT
NA,TRBV28,TRBJ1-2,NA,15,CASSPQGLGSYGYTF,TGTGCCAGCAGTCCTCAGGGTTTGGGTTCTTATGGCTACACCTTC
NA,TRBV4-1,TRBJ2-1,few,15,CASSQQTGLYNEQFF,TGCGCCAGCAGCCAACAAACGGGACTCTACAATGAGCAGTTCTTC
TRBD2,TRBV29-1,TRBJ2-5,once,14,CSVVETSAGETQYF,TGCAGCGTTGTGGAGACTAGCGCAGGAGAGACCCAGTACTTC
NA,TRBV7-8,TRBJ2-2,NA,12,CASSLSPGELFF,TGTGCCAGCAGCTTATCTCCCGGGGAGCTGTTTTTT
TRBD2,TRBV7-8,TRBJ2-4,once,13,CASSLRGGNIQYF,TGTGCCAGCAGCTTGCGGGGGGGAAACATTCAGTACTTC
TRBD2,TRBV7-2,TRBJ2-5,NA,18,CASSLVVRGSAGEETQYF,TGTGCCAGCAGCTTAGTTGTCCGAGGTTCAGCGGGAGAGGAGACCCAGTACTTC
NA,TRBV19,TRBJ1-6,NA,14,CASEVGQTASPLHF,TGTGCCAGCGAGGTCGGACAGACCGCTTCACCCCTCCACTTT
NA,TRBV12-3/TRBV12-4,TRBJ1-2,NA,12,CASSPNFDGYTF,TGTGCCAGCAGTCCTAATTTCGATGGCTACACCTTC
TRBD1,TRBV5-1,TRBJ1-2,NA,15,CASSLDRGANYGYTF,TGCGCCAGCAGCTTGGACAGGGGGGCTAACTATGGCTACACCTTC
NA,TRBV7-2,TRBJ1-2,NA,12,CASSLGLAEQQF,TGTGCCAGCAGCTTAGGGTTGGCGGAGCAACAATTC
NA,TRBV4-3,TRBJ1-4,NA,17,CASSRLLTRGTNEKLFF,TGCGCCAGCAGCCGCCTTCTGACCAGGGGAACTAATGAAAAACTGTTTTTT
NA,TRBV6-5,TRBJ2-6,NA,15,CASSYTGSGANVLTF,TGTGCCAGCAGTTACACAGGCTCTGGGGCCAACGTCCTGACTTTC
TRBD1,TRBV4-1,TRBJ2-1,once,18,CASSQGRPGQGANNEQFF,TGCGCCAGCAGCCAGGGTAGGCCGGGACAGGGGGCCAACAATGAGCAGTTCTTC
NA,TRBV6-5,TRBJ1-5,few,15,CASSPTEYSNQPQHF,TGTGCCAGCAGTCCCACGGAGTATAGCAATCAGCCCCAGCATTTT
TRBD1,TRBV10-3,TRBJ1-1,NA,15,CAISGGTGMNTEAFF,TGTGCCATCAGTGGGGGGACAGGGATGAACACTGAAGCTTTCTTT